This TCR beta chain was documented in a study of radiotherapy plus CTLA-4 blockade in lung cancer. As for the study in general: Disease control reached 31%, with objective responses in around 20%.

Study findings and constraints: Expansion of tumor-derived TCR clones was observed in blood after radiotherapy plus ipilimumab.

V lost 0 bases, J lost 5 bases, and 1 base stayed unmatched. This CDR3 is 14 amino acids long. Germline CDR1 is PRHDT and CDR2 is FYEKMQ (reference sequence). Profiling relied on immunoSEQ multiplex PCR, and the TCRdb table lists in-frame clones only, not all of them. The sample carries tens of thousands of clones, around 85% recorded once. In regard to this clone: Its antigen is as yet unknown.

Specimen: peripheral blood, collected from a patient treated with radiotherapy plus ipilimumab. The origin of this receptor is a human donor with non-small cell lung cancer who had stable disease on radiotherapy plus ipilimumab. The rearrangement uses TRBV13 and TRBJ2-5; 9 bases are shared with TRBD1. CDR3 residues: CASSLGGQGETQYF. Written as DNA, the CDR3 is TGTGCCAGCAGCTTAGGAGGACAGGGGGAGACCCAGTACTTC.